This TCR beta chain was captured in a study of T cells in localized non-small cell lung cancer. Of note for this clone: What it binds is not known.

Sequenced by immunoSEQ multiplex PCR; TCRdb stores in-frame clones only, minus some. Among 50,000 to 75,000 clones listed, around 90% were seen once. The CDR3 sequence is 11 residues long. V was shortened by 0 bases and J by 12 bases, with 9 bases between the two germline ends. Germline V gene sequence: CDR1 SGHDT, CDR2 YYEEEE. Study findings and constraints: Longer overall survival associated with higher blood T cell density; shorter survival with higher adjacent-lung clonality. Among the tissues sampled, uninvolved adjacent lung had the highest T cell clonality, above tumor. For the top 100 tumor clones, a median around 55 also appeared in adjacent lung.

The chain has TRBV5-6 and TRBJ1-2; perhaps TRBD1 as D (6 bases). Sequencing was performed on peripheral blood, taken before any cancer treatment. This receptor was taken from a man aged 40-75 years with stage I squamous cell lung carcinoma. CDR3: CASSLGGLDTF. CDR3 bases: TGTGCCAGCAGCTTGGGGGGGCTCGACACCTTC.